Below are 18 T cell receptor beta chains sequenced from a single sample in a study of graft-versus-host responses after intestinal transplantation (dated by TCRdb to 2020 to 2022). No antigens are known for them. Library generation was performed with the immunoSEQ multiplex PCR assay. This immuneACCESS table, as held by TCRdb, lists in-frame sequences with V and J called but not all clones. Of the missing ones, under half trace to an unresolved V gene in checked studies; the others have no known cause. The sample includes just under 50,000 clones, with approximately 84% observed a single time. In total, the top ten clones hold roughly 0.45% of the sample. Taken with the paper, the label for time point translates to: cells obtained before transplantation from donor or recipient. The specimen was unstimulated CD4+ T cells sorted from spleen or lymph node cells, collected before transplant. The source is a human donor who was the organ donor for an intestinal transplant.

V and J are TRBV7-6 and TRBJ2-5; no clear D gene. The CDR3 extends over 14 amino acids. The V gene's germline CDR1 is SGHVS and CDR2 FNYEAQ. V was shortened by 6 bases and J by 5 bases, with 16 bases between the two germline ends. CDR3 protein: CASSDPLGRETQYF. CDR3 in DNA: TGTGCCAGCAGTGATCCTCTAGGCCGGGAGACCCAGTACTTC.

The chain couples TRBV7-9 to TRBJ1-3, with TRBD1 matching over 9 bases. Germline V gene data show CDR1 as SEHNR and CDR2 as FQNEAQ (reference sequence). The V segment lost 5 bases and the J segment 0 bases; nucleotides outside the gene matches: 2. This CDR3 region has 15 residues. CDR3 residues: CASSQTGGSGNTIYF. The CDR3 DNA is TGTGCCAGCAGCCAGACAGGGGGCTCTGGAAACACCATATATTTT.

CDR3 region: CASSLFTGGLAGGQEQYF. DNA of the CDR3: TGCGCCAGCAGCTTGTTCACAGGGGGACTAGCGGGAGGGCAGGAGCAGTACTTC. The chain is built from TRBV5-1 and TRBJ2-7; 16 nucleotides align to TRBD2. V dropped 1 base and J dropped 7; count of bases not matched to a gene: 11. The CDR3 is made up of 18 amino acids. Germline lookup yields CDR1 SGHRS and CDR2 YFSETQ.

A few counts support this clone. The V gene is TRBV27, the J gene TRBJ2-7; no reliable D call. The CDR3 length is 13 residues. The V end lost 0 bases, the J end lost 2 bases, and 5 bases lay between the germline ends. The germline CDR1 and CDR2 sequences are MNHEY and SMNVEV (reference sequence). CDR3 nucleotides: TGTGCCAGCAGTTTATCCGGGCCCTACGAGCAGTACTTC. It yields the protein CASSLSGPYEQYF.

The gene calls are TRBV23-1 and TRBJ1-4, with D tentatively TRBD1 (6 bases). TRBV23-1 qualifies as an ORF whose function is uncertain. Deletions cut 0 bases from V and 2 bases from J, with 19 bases between. The CDR3 extends over 19 amino acids. This chain's CDR3 is CASSQSRTGRGWTNEKLFF. The CDR3 DNA reads TGCGCCAGCAGTCAATCAAGAACAGGGAGGGGTTGGACTAATGAAAAACTGTTTTTT.

This clone occurred a few times. V gene TRBV19 combines with J gene TRBJ2-2; TRBD1 might be the D (5 bases). V dropped 10 bases and J dropped 1 base, with 10 bases sitting between them. CDR3 size: 13 residues. The germline V gene encodes CDR1 LNHDA and CDR2 SQIVND (reference sequence). CDR3 bases: TGTGCCACCAAGGGGCGGAACACCGGGGAGCTGTTTTTT. Translated: CATKGRNTGELFF.

The J gene is TRBJ1-5, the V gene TRBV7-2; the D gene is possibly TRBD1 (5 bases). Deletions cut 3 bases from V and 8 bases from J, with 11 bases between. CDR3 length: 13 amino acids. Germline assignment: CDR1 SGHTA and CDR2 FQGNSA. In DNA, the CDR3 is TGTGCCAGCAGCTTCGGGGGGAAGGAGCCCCAGCATTTT. It specifies CASSFGGKEPQHF.

This rearrangement joins TRBV23-1 to TRBJ2-1, with 8 bases matching TRBD1. TRBV23-1 falls under the ORF class, with uncertain function. The length of the CDR3 is 18 residues. Losses at the gene ends were 0 bases for V and 8 bases for J; bases not matched to a gene: 15. This chain's CDR3 is CASSQSPQDRVAFYEQFF. CDR3 DNA sequence: TGCGCCAGCAGTCAATCGCCCCAGGACAGGGTGGCTTTTTATGAGCAGTTCTTC.

The chain has TRBV10-2 and TRBJ2-2, with 12 bases matching TRBD2. V lost 2 bases, J lost 6 bases, and 4 bases stayed unmatched. The CDR3 contains 16 residues. Germline V gene lookup returns CDR1 WSHSY and CDR2 SAAADI. The CDR3 DNA sequence: TGCGCCAGCAGTGAGGGACTAGCGGGGTACGCCGGGGAGCTGTTTTTT. Amino acid sequence: CASSEGLAGYAGELFF.

The rearrangement links TRBV4-1 to TRBJ1-3; unclear D gene. This CDR3 has 15 residues. Germline V gives CDR1 MGHRA, CDR2 YSYEKL. The V end lost 0 bases, the J end lost 0 bases, and 6 bases lay between the germline ends. This chain's CDR3 is CASSQDPYSGNTIYF. CDR3 bases: TGCGCCAGCAGCCAAGACCCCTACTCTGGAAACACCATATATTTT.

CDR3 nucleotide sequence: TGTGCCAGCAGTTTCTGGGGGCGAGACACTGAAGCTTTCTTT. Protein: CASSFWGRDTEAFF. The chain links TRBV27 to TRBJ1-1; D is perhaps TRBD1 (6 bases). This CDR3 is 14 amino acids long. Trimming took 3 bases from V and 3 from J, leaving 11 bases between them. Germline V gives CDR1 MNHEY, CDR2 SMNVEV (reference sequence).

V usage is TRBV11-3 and J usage is TRBJ2-2; 10 nucleotides agree with TRBD1. The germline CDR1 and CDR2 sequences are SGHNT and YENEEA. Trimming cost V 1 base and J 4 bases; bases outside gene matches: 0. The CDR3 contains 15 residues. CDR3 sequence reads: CASSLGTGGTGELFF. The CDR3 DNA reads as TGTGCCAGCAGCTTAGGGACAGGGGGCACCGGGGAGCTGTTTTTT.

The genes are TRBV11-2 and TRBJ1-1; a possible D gene is TRBD1 (6 bases). There are 17 residues in the CDR3. The V end was cut by 1 base, the J end by 1 base, with 16 bases between. The germline CDR1 and CDR2 sequences are SGHAT and FQNNGV. CDR3 DNA: TGTGCCAGCAGCTTAGCAAGAGGGGGAGAGAGGAACACTGAAGCTTTCTTT. Translating gives CASSLARGGERNTEAFF.

The chain combines TRBV10-1 with TRBJ2-5; 8 bases fit TRBD2. CDR1 is WNHNN and CDR2 is SYGVQD in the germline V gene (reference sequence). After removal of 5 bases from V and 1 base from J, the junction contained 9 bases not matched to a gene. This CDR3 has 16 residues. CDR3 loop: CASSNLVGTSQETQYF. CDR3 nucleotides: TGCGCCAGCAGTAACCTAGTCGGGACTAGCCAAGAGACCCAGTACTTC.

DNA of the CDR3: TGTGCCAGCTCACCACAGGGTGAAAAACTGTTTTTT. This gives the protein CASSPQGEKLFF. This rearrangement joins TRBV18 to TRBJ1-4; D gene ambiguous. V was clipped by 1 base and J by 7 bases, with 4 bases between them. Germline lookup yields CDR1 KGHSH and CDR2 LQKENI. CDR3 length equals 12 residues.

V usage is TRBV6-6 and J usage is TRBJ2-4; TRBD1 is a possible D gene (6 bases). This CDR3 has 14 amino acids. The germline V gene has CDR1 MNHNY and CDR2 SVGAGI (reference sequence). V was cut by 7 bases and J by 3 bases, with 13 bases left in between. The CDR3 DNA reads as TGTGCCAGCACCCCAGGGGTTTTCAAAAACATTCAGTACTTC. It yields the protein CASTPGVFKNIQYF.

CDR3 in amino acids: CAISDPKVGQVTYGYTF. Here the CDR3 DNA reads TGTGCCATCAGTGACCCAAAGGTCGGACAGGTGACATATGGCTACACCTTC. This chain links TRBV10-3 with TRBJ1-2, with TRBD1 matching over 7 bases. The V gene end was trimmed by 3 bases and the J gene end by 5 bases; junction bases not matched to a gene: 15. The CDR3 has 17 residues. Germline CDR1 and CDR2: ENHRY and SYGVKD.

This chain connects TRBV5-1 to TRBJ2-7, with TRBD1 as a possible D gene (6 bases). V lost 0 bases to trimming and J lost 3 bases, with 13 bases between them. Germline CDR1 and CDR2: SGHRS and YFSETQ. The CDR3 extends over 15 amino acids. The CDR3 DNA is TGCGCCAGCAGCTTGGATGCAGGGGTGGGCTACGAGCAGTACTTC. Its translation: CASSLDAGVGYEQYF.